One TCR beta chain is described in this entry. The data originate from a study of blood T cell repertoires in COVID-19. Study-level background: Both acute and convalescent COVID-19 samples were obtained from the United States, Italy and Spain. T cells, B-cell-depleted T cells, or PBMCs supplied cDNA or gDNA.

This CDR3 is built from 16 residues. Germline CDR1 KGHSH, CDR2 LQKENI. Trimming took 1 base from V and 5 from J; bases not matched to a gene: 8. As originally analysed: Estimation of nucleated cell counts was performed using reference gene primer amplification. Some clones are missing from TCRdb's copy, which holds only in-frame ones; the method was immunoSEQ multiplex PCR. V and J calls and clone size are as listed in that table; D and trimming were resolved from the DNA. The table records roughly 41,000 clones, around four fifths of them present only once. The receptor's source is a man aged 45-60 years with active COVID-19. The sample consisted of peripheral blood. This chain uses TRBV18 with TRBJ2-3; TRBD2 aligns across 8 bases. CDR3 protein: CASSPLIGLAGDTQYF. In DNA, the CDR3 is TGTGCCAGCTCACCACTGATCGGACTAGCTGGAGATACGCAGTATTTT.